Following are 4 T cell receptor beta chains from one sample sequenced in a study of OX40 agonist ivuxolimab in advanced cancers. Profiled with immunoSEQ multiplex PCR; TCRdb holds only in-frame clones, not every one. The data show around 46,000 clones, over 60% seen once. Here the sequenced sample was CD4+ or CD8+ T cells sorted from blood, taken in a trial of the OX40 agonist ivuxolimab. All receptors come from an adult with an advanced solid tumor such as melanoma, head and neck, liver or kidney cancer.

This chain joins TRBV5-1 and TRBJ2-5; maybe TRBD2 (6 bases). The germline V and J ends were trimmed by 5 bases and 5 bases, with 16 bases remaining between them. The CDR3 sequence is 14 residues long. CDR1 is SGHRS, CDR2 YFSETQ, per germline. The CDR3 sequence is CASSDGGIEETQYF. The CDR3 nucleotides are TGCGCCAGCAGTGATGGAGGGATCGAGGAGACCCAGTACTTC.

This clone was recorded a few times. This chain links TRBV5-1 with TRBJ2-5; TRBD2 matches 13 bases. J was trimmed by 4 bases and V by 2 bases; bases with no gene match: 2. Looked up from germline, CDR1 is SGHRS and CDR2 is YFSETQ. The CDR3 spans 15 residues. CDR3 bases: TGCGCCAGCAGCTTAAGGACTAGCGGGGGAGAGACCCAGTACTTC. It is translated as CASSLRTSGGETQYF.

This clone was detected only a few times. DNA for the CDR3: TGTGCCAGCAGCCTAGGACAGAAGCAGACCCAGTACTTC. This encodes CASSLGQKQTQYF. This sequence joins TRBV27 and TRBJ2-5; tentative D call: TRBD1 (6 bases). CDR3 size: 13 residues. Deletions cut 6 bases from V and 6 bases from J, with 14 bases between. CDR1 is MNHEY, CDR2 SMNVEV, per germline (reference sequence).

The V gene is TRBV5-1, the J gene TRBJ2-6, with TRBD1 matching 7 bases. J lost 0 bases, V lost 0 bases, and 0 bases had no gene match. CDR1 is SGHRS and CDR2 is YFSETQ in the germline V gene. The CDR3 spans 16 residues. The CDR3 here is CASSLAGGSGANVLTF. Written as DNA, the CDR3 is TGCGCCAGCAGCTTGGCAGGGGGCTCTGGGGCCAACGTCCTGACTTTC. Full variable domain (remainder filled in from reference TRBV5-1 and TRBJ2-6): KAGVTQTPRYLIKTRGQQVTLSCSPISGHRSVSWYQQTPGQGLQFLFEYFSETQRNKGNFPGRFSGRQFSNSRSEMNVSTLELGDSALYLCASSLAGGSGANVLTFGAGSRLTVL.